The source of this T cell receptor (beta chain) is a study of identical twins. General study points: Cord blood beta clonotypes that were abundant carried fewer insertions, and memory repertoires showed no such trend.

This clonotype was seen only a few times. Its cognate antigen is unknown. TCRdb re-analysed the 5' RACE reads in MiXCR, keeping a single row per CDR3 protein. The data contain some 300,000 distinct CDR3 sequences, roughly an eighth of them singletons. This CDR3 has 15 residues. Germline CDR1 ENHRY, CDR2 SYGVKD. V was pared by 7 bases and J by 3 bases, with 19 bases between. These data were also filed under a second study, of yellow fever vaccine responses in identical twins.

What was sequenced was CD8+ T cells sorted from blood. This TCR was recovered from a woman younger than 30 in good health. This rearrangement joins TRBV10-3 to TRBJ2-7; D is tentatively TRBD1 or TRBD2 (5 bases each). The CDR3 DNA reads TGTGCCATCAAAACCCAAAGGGACGCAAGCTACGAGCAGTACTTC. Translating gives CAIKTQRDASYEQYF.